This TCR beta chain was captured in a study of blood T cell repertoires in COVID-19. Study summary: Acute-phase and convalescent COVID-19 samples originated in the United States, Italy and Spain.

This CDR3 region has 15 residues. Between the trimmed V and J ends, which lost 6 bases and 6 bases, there was a span of 15 bases. CDR1 and CDR2 from the germline V gene are MNHNY and SVGAGI (reference sequence). In the study's own analysis: Reference gene primer amplification yielded estimated nucleated cell counts. Method: immunoSEQ multiplex PCR; TCRdb's copy keeps in-frame clones and lacks some. V, J and clone size are those of that table, while D and trimming were read from the DNA. The sample contains around 250,000 clones, approximately 91% of which appear only once. This rearrangement joins TRBV6-6 to TRBJ1-6; unclear D gene. Sequencing used peripheral blood. This receptor was obtained from a woman aged 40-49 years who had recovered from COVID-19. CDR3 residues: CASSPTDSGNSPLHF. CDR3 sequence (DNA): TGTGCCAGCAGCCCGACGGACTCGGGTAATTCACCCCTCCACTTT.